The entry below describes one T cell receptor (beta chain). This clone was observed a handful of times. Its antigen remains unidentified. Qualities for individual bases were not recorded, and no much larger clone is one base off. Including the terminal cysteine and phenylalanine, the CDR3 comprises 14 residues. Only CDR3 DNA remains: 42 bases, in frame from the first base. CDR1 is given as SGHNT and CDR2 as YYREEE, both from the germline V gene (reference sequence). The junction shows trimming of 1 base on V and 5 bases on J, plus 12 bases between the germline ends. Sample treatment or condition, as interpreted from the label and publication: suppressive antiretroviral therapy. As a nonspecific positive control representing the CD4+ T cell repertoire, cells were stimulated with anti-CD3/anti-CD28 magnetic beads. Responding CD4+ T cells were sorted by upregulation of both CD40 ligand and CD69. Participants were HIV-1-infected adults who started suppressive ART during chronic infection. Participants had undetectable plasma HIV-1 RNA below 50 copies/mL for at least 4 years. To be included, a participant needed positive CMV serology and a CD4+ T cell count above 400 cells/uL. Before stimulation, PBMCs were isolated using density centrifugation and then depleted of CD8+ T cells. For 18 hours, the CD8-depleted PBMCs were stimulated with anti-CD28/CD49d costimulation, a CD40-blocking antibody, and enfuvirtide to prevent new infections. Cells were sorted on a Beckman Coulter MoFlo Legacy or XDP sorter, with propidium iodide excluding dead cells. The QIAamp DNA Mini Kit was used for genomic DNA extraction from samples above one million cells, and the Quick-DNA Microprep Kit was used otherwise.

The immunoSEQ hsTCRB assay version 4 in survey mode was used to sequence TCRbeta repertoires from genomic DNA. For TCRbeta sequencing, genomic DNA was diluted to around 9.7 ng/uL, and up to 1 ug was used per sample. Processing in the source paper ran as follows. TCRbeta data analysis was done in ImmunoSeq Analyzer 3.0, and diversity was calculated on productive nucleotide rearrangements. Using the Immunarch R package, lower-bound TCR diversity was estimated with the improved Chao index and clonality was estimated with the Gini coefficient. Nucleotide rearrangements that differed but encoded the same CDR3beta amino acid sequence were counted as separate clonotypes. TCRbeta sequences significantly enriched in antigen-responding cells relative to anti-CD3/anti-CD28-activated cells were identified by differential abundance analysis. GLIPH2 grouped TCRs by predicted peptide-MHC specificity, both within each participant and across combined participant data sets. TCRdb provides this immuneACCESS table in a form limited to in-frame rearrangements. Some clones are lacking; in checked studies, under half of them reflect an unresolved V gene, and why the rest are absent is not known. Clonal size and the V and J genes are those of that table, whereas D and trimming came from the DNA. The sample table records over 35,000 clones; roughly nine tenths of these occur just once. The ten largest account for about 2% of the sample.

The entry originates in a study of persistence of HIV-infected CD4 T cells (dated by TCRdb to the early 2020s). For context, the study as a whole: The median time participants had been on suppressive ART was approximately eight years. Anti-CD3/anti-CD28 stimulation activated a higher proportion of cells, with a lower memory fraction, than antigen stimulation. Apart from a couple of participants who underwent leukapheresis at a single time point, peripheral blood samples of up to roughly 180 mL were collected from participants at multiple time points. The study isolated CMV- and HIV-1 Gag-responding CD4+ T cells from ART-treated individuals to examine antigen-driven clonal expansion of HIV-1-infected cells. TCRbeta sequencing assessed the clonality of all cells in each sorted population, while proviral sequencing assessed the clonality of infected cells. The TCR cluster analysis across participants included under ten participants for CMV and six or seven participants for Gag.

Here is what the overall study found, with its caveats: Antigen-responding cells were enriched for degenerate expanded CDR3beta sequences, which suggests convergent selection of CD4+ responses to CMV and Gag. Few individuals were included in the study, and only a limited range of antigens was tested. Significantly lower TCRbeta richness was observed in CMV- and Gag-responding cells than in anti-CD3/anti-CD28-responding cells, and higher oligoclonality was observed in CMV-responding cells than in CD3/CD28-stimulated and Gag-responding cells. Within the same sorted populations, how oligoclonal the TCRs were correlated with how oligoclonal the proviruses were. Bulk TCR analyses could not be restricted to the rare CMV-responding cells that actually carried HIV-1 proviruses.

The sequencing here drew on CD4+ T cells sorted from PBMCs after approximately 19-hour stimulation, taken from a patient who received antiretroviral therapy. The cell subset or site label for this specimen denotes: CD40L+CD69+ CD4 T cells responding to anti-CD3/anti-CD28 beads, representing the overall repertoire. The origin of this receptor is an adult man with HIV who was CMV-seropositive. The chain was built from TRBV5-4 and TRBJ1-2; TRBD1 could be the D gene, as 6 bases match. At the DNA level, the sequence is TGTGCCAGCAGCTTGATCGGCAGGGGATATGGCTACACCTTC. The translation is CASSLIGRGYGYTF.